This T cell receptor beta chain stems from a study of shared clonotypes between healthy human individuals. Study context: Sampling drew on donors who were a couple of women and a few men aged 18 to 49.

The germline gives CDR1 MNHEY, CDR2 SMNVEV (reference sequence). Trimming pared 5 bases from V and 5 bases from J, leaving 18 bases between. The length of the CDR3 is 16 residues. The assay was immunoSEQ multiplex PCR, and TCRdb's table has in-frame clones only and misses some. This sample carries more than 550,000 clones, roughly 91% of them seen once, and the ten largest clones take 30% to 35%. The CD8 memory fraction combined CD45RO+ cells with TemRA cells (CCR7-negative CD45RA+). The receptor was derived from a man between 18 and 35 years old in good health. Some clones in this sample may be carry-over from other donors' samples. The sequenced sample was memory CD8+ T cells from PBMCs. Subset noted: CD45RO+ cells pooled with CCR7-negative TemRA cells. The V and J genes are TRBV27 and TRBJ2-2; a possible D gene is TRBD2 (6 bases). This chain's CDR3 is CASSPLGLALTGELFF. Here the CDR3 DNA reads TGTGCCAGCAGTCCCCTGGGCCTAGCGTTAACCGGGGAGCTGTTTTTT.